The 7 T cell receptor beta chains reported below all come from one sample, sequenced in a study of T cell responses to AZD1222 COVID-19 vaccine. Repertoires were generated with immunoSEQ multiplex PCR, while TCRdb's copy carries only in-frame clones and drops some. The sample has 130,000 or so clones; more than 80% are singletons. The specimen was peripheral blood, collected on day 0 of MenACWY control vaccination. These receptors were obtained from an adult in good health.

The chain combines TRBV10-2 with TRBJ2-7; 15 nucleotides match TRBD2. Trimming at V came to 6 bases and at J to 4 bases, leaving 4 bases not matched to a gene. Germline V gene lookup returns CDR1 WSHSY and CDR2 SAAADI. The CDR3 spans 15 residues. Here the CDR3 reads CASREGLAGGYEQYF. CDR3 sequence (DNA): TGCGCCAGCAGAGAGGGACTAGCGGGAGGTTACGAGCAGTACTTC.

The chain joins TRBV7-6 to TRBJ2-3, with a weak D call TRBD1 (5 bases). The CDR3 has 15 amino acids. CDR1 and CDR2 from the germline V gene are SGHVS and FNYEAQ. Trimming took off 5 bases at V and 2 bases at J, with 14 bases between the two ends. The CDR3 DNA reads TGTGCCAGCAGCCCGGACATAATATCCACAGATACGCAGTATTTT. Its translation is CASSPDIISTDTQYF.

The CDR3, as DNA: TGTGCCAGCAGCCAAGATCAATCTAGCTCCGCGTTTAACCCAGACAATGAGCAGTTCTTC. It encodes CASSQDQSSSAFNPDNEQFF. The chain recombines TRBV14 with TRBJ2-1; a weak D match, TRBD2 (5 bases). Germline V CDR1 and CDR2: SGHDN, FVKESK. The V and J ends lost 0 bases and 5 bases respectively, with 26 bases between them. The CDR3 has 20 residues.

This sequence joins TRBV5-1 and TRBJ2-5, with a possible D match to TRBD2 (6 bases). This CDR3 has 15 residues. Per germline, CDR1 SGHRS and CDR2 YFSETQ. V was shortened by 2 bases and J by 1 base, with 12 bases between the two germline ends. DNA of the CDR3: TGCGCCAGCAGCTTTTACGGGGGTTCCCAAGAGACCCAGTACTTC. As protein: CASSFYGGSQETQYF.

This chain links TRBV2 with TRBJ1-3, with D hard to call. The CDR3 totals 15 residues. Trimming removed 6 bases from V and 0 bases from J, with 12 bases in between. Germline loops: CDR1 SNHLY, CDR2 FYNNEI. CDR3 DNA sequence: TGTGCCAGCAGCCAAATACGGATCTCTGGAAACACCATATATTTT. It is translated as CASSQIRISGNTIYF.

This rearrangement joins TRBV3-1 (or the pseudogene TRBV3-2) to TRBJ2-4; TRBD2 matches 9 bases. Per germline, CDR1 LGHDT and CDR2 YNNKEL (reference sequence). Trimming at V came to 2 bases and at J to 2 bases, leaving 1 base not matched to a gene. The length of the CDR3 is 15 residues. CDR3 in amino acids: CASSQSGGTKNIQYF. The CDR3 DNA follows: TGTGCCAGCAGCCAAAGCGGGGGGACCAAAAACATTCAGTACTTC.

The V call is TRBV6-1, the J call TRBJ2-5, with 7 bases identical to TRBD1. Trimming removed 3 bases from V and 1 base from J; junction bases left unmatched: 2. Looked up from germline, CDR1 is MNHNS and CDR2 is SASEGT. The CDR3 is 14 amino acids. CDR3 residues: CASSEGQIQETQYF. The DNA for the CDR3 is TGTGCCAGCAGTGAGGGACAGATCCAAGAGACCCAGTACTTC.